This T cell receptor (beta chain) was recovered during a study of blood T cell repertoires in COVID-19 (TCRdb year 2020). Regarding the study in general: Samples covering the acute and convalescent phases of COVID-19 were provided by collaborators in the United States, Italy and Spain. A de-identified subject ID, COVID-19 status, age in years and sex were almost always included in the sample metadata. The prospective study material was composed of cDNA or gDNA derived from T cells, B-cell-depleted T cells, or PBMCs. Samples were obtained from the ongoing ImmuneRACE study (first 160 participants) and from 950 to 1,500 subjects provided by 6 global collaborators. HLA class I and class II types, where available, came from metadata supplied by the sample provider rather than from assay-based typing. The repertoires were released in a freely available public database meant as a resource for research on the immune response to SARS-CoV-2. Subjects who had been exposed to COVID-19, were actively infected with it, or had recovered from it provided the deeply sampled blood TCRbeta repertoires that made up the dataset. Overall study outcomes, separate from this receptor: The quantity of clinical and demographic metadata differed by source and by participant and was supplied without curation.

The CDR3 runs 16 amino acids, cysteine and phenylalanine included. Kept here is only the CDR3 DNA, which spans 48 bases and is read in frame from base 1. From a lookup of the germline V gene (reference sequence), CDR1 and CDR2 are LNHDA and SQIVND. Germline trimming amounts to 4 bases on V and 1 base on J, with 5 as the count of junction bases outside the gene matches. Participants in the prospective study were enrolled through a virtual design, were aged roughly 18 to 100 years, and lived in about 25 United States geographic areas. Cohort assignment in the prospective study relied on participant-reported clinical history from a screening survey and a study questionnaire. Each participant in the prospective study had whole blood, serum and a nasopharyngeal or oropharyngeal swab collected by mobile phlebotomists. Participants in the prospective study had the option to provide additional blood draws and questionnaires over a roughly 2-month period. Prospective study blood samples were shipped either frozen or at room temperature before DNA extraction.

The immunoSEQ Assay, a bias-controlled multiplex PCR, was used to amplify TCRbeta CDR3 regions from genomic DNA. As for the original processing: The number of nucleated cells in each sample was estimated by amplification of reference gene primers within the assay. To quantify the absolute abundance of each unique TCRbeta CDR3 rearrangement, sequence reads were collapsed and filtered. Productive Simpson clonality was computed per sample as the square root of Simpson's diversity index over productive rearrangements. As stored in TCRdb, this immuneACCESS dataset retains in-frame rearrangements with V and J assigned. A fraction of the clones does not appear; measured against another copy, unresolved V genes explain less than half of the discrepancy, and the remainder lacks a known reason. V and J calls and clone size come straight from that table; D and trimming were deduced from the DNA. The sample contains fewer than 200,000 clones, roughly nine tenths of them found a single time. The top ten constitute roughly 1.2% of the sample.

Note on this clone: The clone's antigen remains unknown. No much larger clone exists at a distance of one base, and base qualities are not known.

The chain employs TRBV19 and TRBJ2-3; TRBD2 matches 10 bases in the middle. The TCR sequence derives from a human donor with acute COVID-19. The donor label of this sample is uncertain. Sequences were obtained from PBMCs or T cells enriched from blood (not recorded which). The sequenced DNA is TGTGCCAGTAGTAAACTAGCGGGGAGGGGCACAGATACGCAGTATTTT. Translation gives CASSKLAGRGTDTQYF.